Listed below are T cell receptor beta chains from one sample, sequenced in a study of blood T cell repertoires in COVID-19. Assay used: immunoSEQ multiplex PCR; TCRdb lists only in-frame clones, some missing. Of about 170,000 clones in the sample, roughly 80% were seen once. The material sequenced was peripheral blood. These receptors were collected from a man aged 18 to 29 with active or convalescent COVID-19. CDR3s include the opening cysteine and the closing phenylalanine or tryptophan. A D gene is named only where the DNA matches it firmly. Rows may omit the clone size; those that give it use once, few, many or a size class.

size	D	V	J	CDR3	DNA
NA	NA	TRBV5-4	TRBJ1-3	CASRPDSSGNTIYF	TGTGCCAGCAGACCCGACAGCTCTGGAAACACCATATATTTT
NA	TRBD1	TRBV7-8	TRBJ2-3	CASSSTPGQGTDTQYF	TGTGCCAGCAGCTCTACCCCGGGACAGGGGACGGATACGCAGTATTTT
NA	NA	TRBV11-3	TRBJ2-1	CASSLDPDLGTEQFF	TGTGCCAGCAGCTTAGATCCGGATCTGGGGACAGAGCAGTTCTTC
NA	NA	TRBV12-3/TRBV12-4	TRBJ2-7	CASSSFGEQYF	TGTGCCAGCAGTTCCTTCGGCGAGCAGTACTTC
NA	NA	TRBV6-1	TRBJ1-3	CASSEGTATSGNTIYF	TGTGCCAGCAGTGAAGGGACAGCGACCTCTGGAAACACCATATATTTT
NA	TRBD2	TRBV4-2	TRBJ2-7	CASSQGLAGGYEQYF	TGTGCCAGCAGCCAGGGACTAGCGGGGGGCTACGAGCAGTACTTC
once	TRBD1	TRBV18	TRBJ1-6	CASSPDRVSPLHF	TGTGCCAGCTCACCGGACAGGGTTTCACCCCTCCACTTT
NA	NA	TRBV4-2	TRBJ1-3	CASSQDGIRSSGNTIYF	TGTGCCAGCAGCCAAGATGGAATCCGGAGCTCTGGAAACACCATATATTTT
few	NA	TRBV5-6	TRBJ1-2	CASSLAGNYGYTF	TGTGCCAGCAGCTTAGCGGGTAACTATGGCTACACCTTC
NA	NA	TRBV7-6	TRBJ2-5	CASSSLETQYF	TGTGCCAGCAGCTCGTTAGAGACCCAGTACTTC
NA	TRBD1	TRBV20-1	TRBJ1-4	CSASYQGAQEKLFF	TGCAGTGCCAGTTATCAGGGGGCTCAGGAAAAACTGTTTTTT
NA	TRBD2	TRBV6-6	TRBJ2-7	CASRQTTPGGAEQYF	TGTGCCAGCAGACAGACCACCCCCGGGGGGGCCGAGCAGTACTTC
few	TRBD2	TRBV6-4	TRBJ2-1	CASSDLAGVNNEQFF	TGTGCCAGCAGTGATTTAGCGGGAGTAAACAATGAGCAGTTCTTC
NA	TRBD1	TRBV5-5	TRBJ2-7	CASSHQLGQGANEQYF	TGTGCCAGCAGCCACCAACTGGGACAGGGGGCCAACGAGCAGTACTTC
NA	NA	TRBV21-1	TRBJ2-7	CASSKPETRPSYEQYF	TGTGCCAGCAGCAAACCCGAGACTAGGCCCTCCTACGAGCAGTACTTC
once	NA	TRBV11-2	TRBJ1-5	CASSGGGNQPQHF	TGTGCCAGCAGCGGAGGGGGCAATCAGCCCCAGCATTTT
NA	TRBD2	TRBV13	TRBJ2-5	CASSLGLNERGFQETQYF	TGTGCCAGCAGCTTAGGCCTAAACGAGCGGGGGTTCCAAGAGACCCAGTACTTC
NA	TRBD2	TRBV7-2	TRBJ2-7	CASSLVPSGRARRYEQYF	TGTGCCAGCAGCTTAGTTCCTAGCGGGAGGGCTCGGAGGTACGAGCAGTACTTC
NA	TRBD2	TRBV5-5	TRBJ2-7	CASSFKAGAFLEQYF	TGTGCCAGCAGCTTCAAAGCGGGAGCCTTCCTAGAGCAGTACTTC
few	TRBD2	TRBV9	TRBJ2-1	CASSVASGSVNEQFF	TGTGCCAGCAGCGTAGCTAGCGGGAGTGTCAATGAGCAGTTCTTC
NA	NA	TRBV11-3	TRBJ2-2	CASSLDSSTGELFF	TGTGCCAGCAGCTTAGACTCCTCCACCGGGGAGCTGTTTTTT
NA	NA	TRBV19	TRBJ2-2	CASRITGTGELFF	TGTGCCAGTAGAATAACAGGCACCGGGGAGCTGTTTTTT
NA	TRBD2	TRBV15	TRBJ2-3	CATSRDLTVSLSGRVRDTQYF	TGTGCCACCAGCAGAGATCTCACAGTCTCTCTTAGCGGGAGGGTAAGAGATACGCAGTATTTT
NA	TRBD1	TRBV18	TRBJ2-7	CASSSTDRVTYEQYF	TGTGCCAGCTCATCAACAGACAGGGTGACCTACGAGCAGTACTTC
NA	TRBD1	TRBV2	TRBJ1-2	CASREGQGNYGYTF	TGTGCCAGCAGAGAGGGACAGGGGAACTATGGCTACACCTTC
NA	TRBD1	TRBV6-5	TRBJ2-4	CASSYGQDKNIQYF	TGTGCCAGCAGTTACGGACAGGACAAAAACATTCAGTACTTC
NA	TRBD2	TRBV30	TRBJ2-1	CAWSKGLAGVSRHEQFF	TGTGCCTGGAGTAAGGGACTAGCGGGAGTTAGTAGGCATGAGCAGTTCTTC
medium-sized	NA	TRBV15	TRBJ2-1	CATSRGGGPSNEQFF	TGTGCCACCAGCAGAGGGGGGGGCCCCTCCAATGAGCAGTTCTTC
few	NA	TRBV7-6	TRBJ2-6	CASSSTASGANVLTF	TGTGCCAGCAGCTCCACAGCTTCTGGGGCCAACGTCCTGACTTTC
NA	TRBD1	TRBV11-1	TRBJ2-1	CASSLGWGQTYNEQFF	TGTGCCAGCAGCTTAGGGTGGGGACAGACTTACAATGAGCAGTTCTTC
once	NA	TRBV2	TRBJ1-5	CASTDRQVTQPQHF	TGTGCCAGCACCGACCGGCAGGTTACTCAGCCCCAGCATTTT
once	TRBD1	TRBV6-5	TRBJ2-7	CASSREGGGYEQYF	TGTGCCAGCAGCCGCGAAGGGGGCGGCTACGAGCAGTACTTC
NA	NA	TRBV7-7	TRBJ2-1	CASSPRVDGSSPQFF	TGTGCTAGCAGCCCCCGGGTAGACGGATCTTCTCCCCAGTTCTTC
NA	NA	TRBV7-9	TRBJ1-6	CASSFFTGSYSPLHF	TGTGCCAGCAGCTTTTTTACAGGGAGTTATTCACCCCTCCACTTT
once	NA	TRBV28	TRBJ1-5	CASSHPEKGASNQPQHF	TGTGCCAGCAGTCACCCTGAGAAAGGGGCTAGCAATCAGCCCCAGCATTTT
NA	TRBD1	TRBV18	TRBJ1-3	CASSPSDRRPSGNTIYF	TGTGCCAGCTCACCTTCGGACAGGAGGCCTTCTGGAAACACCATATATTTT
NA	NA	TRBV5-6	TRBJ2-7	CASSSPIGTLNSYEQYF	TGTGCCAGCAGCTCCCCTATCGGGACACTAAACTCCTACGAGCAGTACTTC
NA	TRBD2	TRBV7-9	TRBJ2-3	CASSLGLATDTQYF	TGTGCCAGCAGCTTAGGACTAGCAACAGATACGCAGTATTTT
NA	TRBD1	TRBV27	TRBJ1-1	CASRIQGLNTEAFF	TGTGCCAGCAGGATACAGGGGTTGAACACTGAAGCTTTCTTT